This TCR beta chain was found in a study of cytomegalovirus exposure and HLA in healthy donors. Findings of the study overall: With later analysis, a missense DCLRE1C variant became linked to TCR beta V- and J-gene trimming. Despite most TCR sequences being rare, some public TCRs occurred in many donors. A later analysis revealed that TCR association rates differed between HLA loci, peaking at DRB1 and bottoming out at HLA-C.

It was with 60 Vbeta and 13 Jbeta primers that the PCR ran. The assay was immunoSEQ multiplex PCR, and TCRdb's table has in-frame clones only and misses some. The repertoire holds around 150,000 clones, with approximately 80% as singletons. The CDR3 extends over 16 amino acids. Germline trimming cut 3 bases from V and 4 bases from J; bases unmatched to any gene: 6. CDR1 SGDLS and CDR2 YYNGEE come from the germline V gene. Concerning this clone: Its antigen is not identified.

This TCR came from a man aged 50 or older in good health and CMV-seropositive. Source material: PBMCs. This rearrangement joins TRBV9 to TRBJ2-1; TRBD2 matches at 11 bases. CDR3 sequence (DNA): TGTGCCAGCAGCGCCTTCCTAGCGGGAGGATACAATGAGCAGTTCTTC. It translates to CASSAFLAGGYNEQFF. The complete variable domain, with remaining parts taken from reference TRBV9 and TRBJ2-1, reads DSGVTQTPKHLITATGQRVTLRCSPRSGDLSVYWYQQSLDQGLQFLIQYYNGEERAKGNILERFSAQQFPDLHSELNLSSLELGDSALYFCASSAFLAGGYNEQFFGPGTRLTVL.